This T cell receptor (beta chain) was observed in a study of T cell changes during pregnancy in multiple sclerosis. Only in-frame clones appear in the TCRdb table, and some are missing; sequencing was by immunoSEQ multiplex PCR. The sample includes under 25,000 clones, more than 80% of them seen just once. Germline lookup yields CDR1 SEHNR and CDR2 FQNEAQ (reference sequence). The trim removed 1 base at V and 3 bases at J, leaving 6 bases unmatched. The CDR3 length is 16 residues. The receptor was derived from a female donor in good health, enrolled as a control in a pregnancy study. The chain employs TRBV7-9 and TRBJ1-5; 7 nucleotides line up with TRBD1. The sample was CD8+ T cells from peripheral blood mononuclear cells, taken in the first trimester of pregnancy. The CDR3 coding sequence is TGTGCCAGCAGCTTAGGACCAGGGGGACCCAATCAGCCCCAGCATTTT. Protein product: CASSLGPGGPNQPQHF.